The next 20 T cell receptor beta chains were all read from a single sample in a study of blood T cell repertoires in COVID-19. The method was immunoSEQ multiplex PCR; TCRdb's version includes in-frame clones alone and lacks a portion of them. The sample holds about 150,000 clones, about 85% seen once. Specimen: peripheral blood. The origin of the receptors is a woman aged 55-69 years with COVID-19, enrolled during active disease.

This chain uses TRBV3-1 (or the pseudogene TRBV3-2) with TRBJ1-2; maybe TRBD1 (6 bases). Trimming shortened V by 4 bases and J by 4 bases, and 16 bases separated the two germline ends. Germline V gene lookup returns CDR1 LGHDT and CDR2 YNNKEL (reference sequence). This CDR3 contains 15 residues. The CDR3 reads CASSRPGQISYGYTF. Written as DNA, the CDR3 is TGTGCCAGCAGCCGACCCGGACAGATCTCCTATGGCTACACCTTC.

The chain links TRBV5-4 to TRBJ2-1; 8 bases line up with TRBD2. The V gene end was trimmed by 2 bases and the J gene end by 4 bases; junction bases not matched to a gene: 14. Germline lookup yields CDR1 SGHNT and CDR2 YYREEE (reference sequence). The CDR3 extends over 18 amino acids. The CDR3 loop reads CASSLGVAGGPGYNEQFF. The CDR3 nucleotides are TGTGCCAGCAGCTTAGGTGTGGCGGGAGGTCCAGGGTACAATGAGCAGTTCTTC. Full variable domain (outside the CDR3, taken from reference TRBV5-4 and TRBJ2-1): ETGVTQSPTHLIKTRGQQVTLRCSSQSGHNTVSWYQQALGQGPQFIFQYYREEENGRGNFPPRFSGLQFPNYSSELNVNALELDDSALYLCASSLGVAGGPGYNEQFFGPGTRLTVL.

DNA for the CDR3: TGTGCCAGCAGCCTACAGCAGAACACTGAAGCTTTCTTT. Protein product: CASSLQQNTEAFF. The chain combines TRBV7-3 with TRBJ1-1, with no clear D. Trimming removed 5 bases at V and 1 base at J, with 8 bases between. The CDR3 runs 13 residues. Germline CDR1 reads SGHTA; CDR2 reads FQGTGA.

The rearrangement uses TRBV10-3 and TRBJ2-5; tentative D call: TRBD2 (5 bases). Germline V gene lookup returns CDR1 ENHRY and CDR2 SYGVKD. The CDR3 runs 12 residues. The V gene lost 4 bases and the J gene lost 4 bases, with 7 bases spanning the gap. CDR3 bases: TGTGCCATCAGTGGTGGGAGAGAGACCCAGTACTTC. Translating it yields CAISGGRETQYF.

The genes are TRBV5-1 and TRBJ1-1; no definite D call. The CDR3 is 13 residues long. Trimming took off 4 bases at V and 0 bases at J, with 7 bases between the two ends. Germline V gene sequence: CDR1 SGHRS, CDR2 YFSETQ. The CDR3 spells CASSENMNTEAFF. The CDR3 bases are TGCGCCAGCAGCGAAAACATGAACACTGAAGCTTTCTTT.

This chain links TRBV5-6 with TRBJ1-4; D remains unclear. The CDR3 loop spans 11 amino acids. Trimming pared 2 bases from V and 7 bases from J, leaving 3 bases between. Per germline, CDR1 SGHDT and CDR2 YYEEEE. CDR3 sequence reads: CASSFGEKLFF. The DNA of the CDR3 is TGTGCCAGCAGCTTCGGTGAAAAACTGTTTTTT.

This chain links TRBV3-1 (or the pseudogene TRBV3-2) with TRBJ1-1; D unclear. V was shortened by 4 bases and J by 0 bases, with 9 bases between the two germline ends. The CDR3 totals 14 residues. Germline assignment: CDR1 LGHDT and CDR2 YNNKEL (reference sequence). The CDR3 loop reads CASSRNSLNTEAFF. In DNA, the CDR3 is TGTGCCAGCAGCCGGAACAGTTTGAACACTGAAGCTTTCTTT.

In DNA form, the CDR3 reads TGTGCCAGCAGTTGGGGGACTAGCGGGGGTAATGAGCAGTTCTTC. This codes for CASSWGTSGGNEQFF. V usage is TRBV27 and J usage is TRBJ2-1; 14 bases align to TRBD2. V was clipped by 4 bases and J by 7 bases; unmatched bases: 3. The CDR3 extends over 15 amino acids. Germline V gene sequence: CDR1 MNHEY, CDR2 SMNVEV (reference sequence).

The chain carries TRBV5-1 and TRBJ2-6; TRBD2 might be the D (5 bases). This CDR3 is built from 12 residues. The germline gives CDR1 SGHRS, CDR2 YFSETQ. The ends were cut back, 9 bases at V and 2 bases at J, with 6 bases in the middle. This chain's CDR3 is CATGTGANVLTF. DNA for the CDR3: TGCGCCACCGGGACTGGGGCCAACGTCCTGACTTTC.

The V and J genes are TRBV19 and TRBJ2-1, with TRBD2 identical over 9 bases. There are 15 residues in the CDR3. Germline values: CDR1 LNHDA, CDR2 SQIVND (reference sequence). The V and J ends lost 7 bases and 1 base, in that order; junction bases with no gene match: 5. CDR3 sequence (DNA): TGTGCCAGTATCCCGACTAGCGGATCCTACAATGAGCAGTTCTTC. This translates into CASIPTSGSYNEQFF.

The V call is TRBV3-1 (or the pseudogene TRBV3-2), the J call TRBJ2-4; tentative D call: TRBD1 (6 bases). V dropped 2 bases and J dropped 6 bases, with 11 bases sitting between them. Looked up from germline, CDR1 is LGHDT and CDR2 is YNNKEL (reference sequence). This CDR3 has 14 amino acids. CDR3 sequence reads: CASSQPSGANIQYF. DNA of the CDR3: TGTGCCAGCAGCCAACCTTCAGGGGCAAACATTCAGTACTTC.

V is TRBV28 and J is TRBJ1-5; no definite D call. The germline gives CDR1 MDHEN, CDR2 SYDVKM. This CDR3 contains 12 residues. V was pared by 5 bases and J by 4 bases, with 6 bases between. The CDR3 nucleotides are TGTGCCAGCAGTACAACAAATCAGCCCCAGCATTTT. It is translated as CASSTTNQPQHF.

This chain connects TRBV10-3 to TRBJ2-5, with TRBD2 matching 10 bases. CDR1 is ENHRY, CDR2 SYGVKD, per germline. The CDR3 sequence is 14 residues long. The J segment lost 5 bases and the V segment lost 5 bases, leaving 5 bases of the junction unmatched. The CDR3 DNA is TGTGCCATCAGTCCAGCGGGGGGGCACGAGACCCAGTACTTC. Its protein is CAISPAGGHETQYF.

The chain has TRBV4-2 and TRBJ1-6; D not certain. Germline CDR1 and CDR2: LGHNA and YNFKEQ. The CDR3 consists of 17 residues. V lost 0 bases and J 9 bases, leaving 18 bases between the germline ends. Here the CDR3 DNA reads TGTGCCAGCAGCCAAGAGGGGAGGGTTTCTATGGGTTCACCCCTCCACTTT. It codes for CASSQEGRVSMGSPLHF.

The V and J genes are TRBV20-1 and TRBJ1-2; unclear D gene. Germline V CDR1 and CDR2: DFQATT, SNEGSKA (reference sequence). V dropped 2 bases and J dropped 5 bases, with 6 bases sitting between them. There are 11 residues in the CDR3. The CDR3 DNA reads as TGCAGTGCTAGACAGACATATGGCTACACCTTC. Protein: CSARQTYGYTF.

The chain has TRBV2 and TRBJ2-7; D possibly corresponds to TRBD1 (6 bases). The CDR3 sequence is 16 residues long. Deletions cut 4 bases from V and 0 bases from J, with 16 bases between. Germline V lookup: CDR1 SNHLY, CDR2 FYNNEI. As DNA, the CDR3 is TGTGCCAGCAGTGGACTGGGGGCAGGAAGCTCCTACGAGCAGTACGTC. Protein: CASSGLGAGSSYEQYV.

This clone has only one observation. The chain links TRBV9 to TRBJ1-1; D is perhaps TRBD1 (6 bases). Per germline, CDR1 SGDLS and CDR2 YYNGEE. CDR3 size: 16 residues. V was cut by 4 bases and J by 5 bases, with 21 bases left in between. The CDR3 coding sequence is TGTGCCAGCAGCATCGATGGTGGGGCGAGGGGGACTGAAGCTTTCTTT. Residues: CASSIDGGARGTEAFF.

The chain is built from TRBV12-5 and TRBJ1-1; a weak D match, TRBD1 (5 bases). There are 17 residues in the CDR3. The V end lost 1 base, the J end lost 5 bases, and 20 bases lay between the germline ends. Germline V gene lookup returns CDR1 LGHNT and CDR2 FRNRAP. The CDR3 reads CASGLDTRQRSGTEAFF. CDR3 sequence (DNA): TGTGCTAGTGGTTTGGATACGCGTCAGAGGTCAGGGACTGAAGCTTTCTTT.

This chain links TRBV25-1 with TRBJ1-1; 7 nucleotides match TRBD1. The CDR3 runs 14 residues. The trim removed 4 bases at V and 1 base at J, leaving 3 bases unmatched. CDR1 is MGHDK, CDR2 SYGVNS, per germline. The CDR3 loop is CASSGRDRNTEAFF. CDR3 nucleotide sequence: TGTGCCAGCAGTGGCAGGGACAGGAACACTGAAGCTTTCTTT.

The CDR3 nucleotides read TGTGCCAGTAGCCCGGGGAACAACAATGAGCAGTTCTTC. This encodes CASSPGNNNEQFF. The chain is built from TRBV19 and TRBJ2-1; tentatively, D is TRBD2 (5 bases). Germline assignment: CDR1 LNHDA and CDR2 SQIVND (reference sequence). CDR3 length: 13 residues. V was trimmed by 6 bases and J by 5 bases, leaving 11 bases between them.